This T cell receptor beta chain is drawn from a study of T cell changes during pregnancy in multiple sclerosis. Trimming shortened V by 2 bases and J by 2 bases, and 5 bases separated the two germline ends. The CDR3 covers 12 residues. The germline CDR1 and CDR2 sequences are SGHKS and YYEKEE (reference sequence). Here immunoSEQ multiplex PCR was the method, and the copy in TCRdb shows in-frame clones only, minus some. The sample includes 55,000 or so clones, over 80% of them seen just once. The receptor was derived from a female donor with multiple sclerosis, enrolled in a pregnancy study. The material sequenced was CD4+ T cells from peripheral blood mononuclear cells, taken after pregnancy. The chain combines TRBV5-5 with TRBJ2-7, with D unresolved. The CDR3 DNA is TGTGCCAGCAGCTTTAAAACCTACGAGCAGTACTTC. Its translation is CASSFKTYEQYF.